A single sample is the source of the 9 T cell receptor beta chains below, sequenced in a study of vaccination and CD4 T cells after COVID-19. The antigens these receptors bind are not known. Indicated treatment: approximately nine-day PBMC culture with coronavirus spike peptide pools or control peptides (ViraFEST assay). During the years 2011-2018, before the COVID-19 pandemic, the unexposed donor's CD4+ T cells were collected. Oncomine TCR Beta short-read sequencing was applied to DNA from cultured CD4+ T cells. Genomic DNA extraction was carried out from cultured CD4+ T cells. Each CDR3 protein is one row after TCRdb ran MiXCR on the PCR reads. The sample contains about 10,000 distinct CDR3 sequences, almost 30% of which appear only once. Sequenced: CD4+ T cells from blood, cultured in vitro. Receptors were obtained from a human donor in good health.

The genes are TRBV7-2 and TRBJ1-2; D is perhaps TRBD1 (6 bases). The ends were cut back, 5 bases at V and 4 bases at J, with 11 bases in the middle. The CDR3 runs 13 residues. The germline V gene has CDR1 SGHTA and CDR2 FQGNSA. CDR3: CASSKDSTYGYTF. In nucleotides, the CDR3 is TGTGCCAGCAGCAAGGACAGCACCTATGGCTACACCTTC.

This chain joins TRBV9 and TRBJ1-1; unclear D gene. CDR1 SGDLS and CDR2 YYNGEE come from the germline V gene. Trimming left V 0 bases short and J 0 bases short, with 9 bases between. The CDR3 consists of 15 residues. DNA of the CDR3: TGTGCCAGCAGCGTAGGGCTGGGATTGAACACTGAAGCTTTCTTT. Amino acids: CASSVGLGLNTEAFF.

This clonotype was observed a few times. The chain carries TRBV19 and TRBJ2-5; D ambiguous. V lost 3 bases, J lost 5 bases, and 4 bases lay in between. From germline, CDR1 is LNHDA and CDR2 SQIVND (reference sequence). The CDR3 is made up of 11 amino acids. The CDR3 DNA reads as TGTGCCAGTAGTATCTTCGAGACCCAGTACTTC. Amino acids: CASSIFETQYF.

The chain has TRBV19 and TRBJ1-2; D ambiguous. V lost 2 bases and J lost 4, with 8 bases in between. Germline V gene data show CDR1 as LNHDA and CDR2 as SQIVND (reference sequence). The CDR3 loop spans 13 amino acids. The DNA for the CDR3 is TGTGCCAGTAGTATAATGGAGAGCTATGGCTACACCTTC. Translated: CASSIMESYGYTF.

The chain links TRBV7-9 to TRBJ2-7; perhaps TRBD2 as D (6 bases). Germline-derived CDR1 and CDR2 are SEHNR and FQNEAQ (reference sequence). V was shortened by 2 bases and J by 2 bases, with 22 bases between the two germline ends. This CDR3 region has 18 residues. The CDR3 DNA follows: TGTGCCAGCAGCTTATTGGGACTTCCTCCCACCGCGCCCTACGAGCAGTACTTC. This translates into CASSLLGLPPTAPYEQYF.

The sample holds a few counts of this clonotype. The chain uses TRBV7-8 and TRBJ2-6; 14 positions match TRBD2. Per germline, CDR1 SGHVS and CDR2 FQNEAQ. The CDR3 consists of 18 residues. V gave up 4 bases and J gave up 2 bases; unmatched junction bases: 4. As DNA, the CDR3 is TGTGCCAGCAGCTCGGGACTAGCGGGAGATGCTGGGGCCAACGTCCTGACTTTC. This codes for CASSSGLAGDAGANVLTF.

Comment on this clonotype: It may be a read error: a sequence one base away is much more abundant. This chain links TRBV15 with TRBJ2-1; a weak D match, TRBD2 (5 bases). V lost 4 bases and J 10 bases, leaving 20 bases between the germline ends. This CDR3 region has 15 residues. CDR1 and CDR2 (germline): LNHNV, YYDKDF (reference sequence). CDR3 in DNA: TGTGCCACCAGCAAAGATCGCGCTAGCCCTAGGGAGCAGTTCTTC. It translates to CATSKDRASPREQFF.

This clonotype was seen a few times. The rearrangement links TRBV7-6 to TRBJ1-6; 9 bases agree with TRBD1. The V gene's germline CDR1 is SGHVS and CDR2 FNYEAQ. The CDR3 contains 14 residues. Germline trimming cut 1 base from V and 9 bases from J; bases unmatched to any gene: 1. The CDR3: CASSLGQGGSPLHF. CDR3 bases: TGTGCCAGCAGCTTAGGACAGGGGGGTTCACCCCTCCACTTT. Full variable domain (remainder filled in from reference TRBV7-6 and TRBJ1-6): GAGVSQSPRYKVTKRGQDVALRCDPISGHVSLYWYRQALGQGPEFLTYFNYEAQQDKSGLPNDRFSAERPEGSISTLTIQRTEQRDSAMYRCASSLGQGGSPLHFGNGTRLTVT.

This CDR3 reads CATSTVPDTEAFF. In DNA form, the CDR3 reads TGTGCCACCAGCACCGTCCCGGACACTGAAGCTTTCTTT. The rearrangement joins TRBV15 to TRBJ1-1, with D unresolved. CDR1 is LNHNV and CDR2 is YYDKDF in the germline V gene (reference sequence). V shed 4 bases and J shed 3 bases, with 9 bases lying between them. The CDR3 is made up of 13 amino acids.